This record looks at one TCR beta chain sequence and its context. Its antigen is unidentified. This sample was included in a study of blood T cells in healthy people across ages. Notes on the study in general: Naive CD4+ cell counts and diversity both ran higher in long-lived than in aged donors.

The use of a sample-barcoded 5' primer and a J-beta primer mix characterized a second PCR of roughly 6 to 11 cycles. MiXCR was run by TCRdb on the 5' RACE reads, yielding one entry per CDR3 protein. The sample holds 1.2 million to 1.5 million distinct CDR3 sequences; around 39% are singletons and the top ten take less than 8%. Per the germline V gene, CDR1 is SGHRS and CDR2 is YFSETQ. Trimming at V came to 4 bases and at J to 2 bases, leaving 10 bases not matched to a gene. The CDR3 sequence is 16 residues long. This clonotype was sampled from a woman between 18 and 29 years old in good health. Sequenced: blood. The chain carries TRBV5-1 and TRBJ2-3; TRBD2 agrees at 7 bases. The CDR3, as DNA: TGCGCCAGCAGCCCTGGAGGGCTAGCGGCCACAGATACGCAGTATTTT. Translation gives CASSPGGLAATDTQYF.